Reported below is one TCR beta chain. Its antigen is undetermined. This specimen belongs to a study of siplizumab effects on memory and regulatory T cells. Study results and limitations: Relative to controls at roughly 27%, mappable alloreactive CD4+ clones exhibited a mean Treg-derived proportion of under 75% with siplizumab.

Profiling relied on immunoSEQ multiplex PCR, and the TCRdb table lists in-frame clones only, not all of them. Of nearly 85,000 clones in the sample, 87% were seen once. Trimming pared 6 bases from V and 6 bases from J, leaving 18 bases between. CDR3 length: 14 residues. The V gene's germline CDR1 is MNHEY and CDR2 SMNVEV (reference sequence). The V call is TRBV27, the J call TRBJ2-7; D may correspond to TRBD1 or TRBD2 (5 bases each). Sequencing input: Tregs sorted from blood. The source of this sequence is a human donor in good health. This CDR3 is CASRSGTAASEQYF. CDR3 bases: TGTGCCAGCAGGTCCGGGACGGCGGCTAGCGAGCAGTACTTC.